This T cell receptor (beta chain) was profiled in a study of chemoradiotherapy in HPV16-positive cancers. Study results and limitations: Better recurrence-free survival went with HPV-responsive T-cell expansion in HPV16-positive patients. HPV-specific T cells were functionally defined from only two HPV16-positive patients. During treatment, candidate HPV-specific clones and E7-related motifs expanded in tumor.

Profiled with immunoSEQ multiplex PCR; TCRdb holds only in-frame clones, not every one. This table holds more than 15,000 clones, 60% to 80% found once. Samples were taken several times over chemoradiotherapy. There are a few counts of this clone. Its antigen is not identified. CDR3 length: 15 amino acids. Germline CDR1 and CDR2: GTSNPN and SVGIG (reference sequence). V was pared by 2 bases and J by 0 bases, with 11 bases between. The receptor's source is a human donor with HPV-associated anogenital cancer. This material was acquired from a patient who underwent chemoradiotherapy. V usage is TRBV30 and J usage is TRBJ1-5; tentatively, D is TRBD1 (6 bases). The CDR3 DNA reads as TGTGCCTGGAGTCGGGGGGCGGATAGCAATCAGCCCCAGCATTTT. Its protein product is CAWSRGADSNQPQHF.